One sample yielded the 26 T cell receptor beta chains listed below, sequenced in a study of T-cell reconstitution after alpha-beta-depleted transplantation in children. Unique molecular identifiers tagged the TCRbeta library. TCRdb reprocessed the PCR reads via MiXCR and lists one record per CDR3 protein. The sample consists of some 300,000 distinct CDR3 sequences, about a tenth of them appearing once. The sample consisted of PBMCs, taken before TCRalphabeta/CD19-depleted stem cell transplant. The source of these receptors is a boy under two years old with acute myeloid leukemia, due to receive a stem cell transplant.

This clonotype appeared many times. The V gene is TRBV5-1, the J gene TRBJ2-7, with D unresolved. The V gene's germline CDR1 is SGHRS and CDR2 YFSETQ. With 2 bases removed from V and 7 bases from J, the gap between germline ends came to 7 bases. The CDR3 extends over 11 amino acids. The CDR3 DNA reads TGCGCCAGCAGCTTAGGACCTGAGCAGTACTTC. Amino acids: CASSLGPEQYF. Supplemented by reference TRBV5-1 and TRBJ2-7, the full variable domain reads KAGVTQTPRYLIKTRGQQVTLSCSPISGHRSVSWYQQTPGQGLQFLFEYFSETQRNKGNFPGRFSGRQFSNSRSEMNVSTLELGDSALYLCASSLGPEQYFGPGTRLTVT.

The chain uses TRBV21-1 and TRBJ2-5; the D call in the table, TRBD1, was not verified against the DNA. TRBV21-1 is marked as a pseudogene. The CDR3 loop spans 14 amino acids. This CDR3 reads CASLGGLLKETQYF. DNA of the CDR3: TGTGCCAGCCTGGGGGGGCTCCTAAAGGAGACCCAGTACTTC.

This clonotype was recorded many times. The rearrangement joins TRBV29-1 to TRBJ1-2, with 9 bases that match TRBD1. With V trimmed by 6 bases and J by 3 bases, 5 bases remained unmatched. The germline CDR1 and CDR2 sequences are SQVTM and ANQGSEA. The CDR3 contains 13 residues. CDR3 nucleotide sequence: TGCAGCGTGGACTGGACAGGGGACTATGGCTACACCTTC. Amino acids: CSVDWTGDYGYTF.

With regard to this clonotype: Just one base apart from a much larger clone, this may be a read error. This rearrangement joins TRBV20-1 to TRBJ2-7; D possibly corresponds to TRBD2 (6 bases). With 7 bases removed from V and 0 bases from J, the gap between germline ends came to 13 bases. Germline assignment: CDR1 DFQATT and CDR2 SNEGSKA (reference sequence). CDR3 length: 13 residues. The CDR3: CSGGGGTSYEQYF. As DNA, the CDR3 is TGCAGTGGGGGAGGCGGGACCTCCTACGAGCAGTACTTC.

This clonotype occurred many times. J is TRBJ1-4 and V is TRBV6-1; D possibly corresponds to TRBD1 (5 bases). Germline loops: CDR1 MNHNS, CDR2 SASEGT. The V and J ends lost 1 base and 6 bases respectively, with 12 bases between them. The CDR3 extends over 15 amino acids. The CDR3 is CASSEVGGDDEKLFF. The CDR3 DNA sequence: TGTGCCAGCAGTGAAGTGGGAGGGGATGATGAAAAACTGTTTTTT.

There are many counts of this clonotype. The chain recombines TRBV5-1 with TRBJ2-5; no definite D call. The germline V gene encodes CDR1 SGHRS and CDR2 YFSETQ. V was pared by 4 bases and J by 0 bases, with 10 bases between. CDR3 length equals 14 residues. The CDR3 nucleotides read TGCGCCAGCAGCCCGGACCGGTACCAAGAGACCCAGTACTTC. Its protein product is CASSPDRYQETQYF.

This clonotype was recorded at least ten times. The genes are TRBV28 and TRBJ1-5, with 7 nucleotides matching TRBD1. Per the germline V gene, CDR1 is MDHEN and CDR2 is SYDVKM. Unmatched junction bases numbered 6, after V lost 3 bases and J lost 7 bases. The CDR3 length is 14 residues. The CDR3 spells CASSFRQGPQPQHF. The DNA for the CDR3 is TGTGCCAGCAGTTTTAGACAGGGCCCACAGCCCCAGCATTTT.

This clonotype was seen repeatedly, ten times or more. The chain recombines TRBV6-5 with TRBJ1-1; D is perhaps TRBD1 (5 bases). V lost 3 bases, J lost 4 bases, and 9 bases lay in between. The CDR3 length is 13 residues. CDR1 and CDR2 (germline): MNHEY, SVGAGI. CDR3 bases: TGTGCCAGCAGTTATTGGGGGGGCACTGAAGCTTTCTTT. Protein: CASSYWGGTEAFF.

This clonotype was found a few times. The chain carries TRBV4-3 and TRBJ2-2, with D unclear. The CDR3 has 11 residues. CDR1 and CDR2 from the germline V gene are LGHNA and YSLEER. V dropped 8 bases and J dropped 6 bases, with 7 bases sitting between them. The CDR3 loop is CASQYAGELFF. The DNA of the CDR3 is TGCGCCAGCCAGTATGCCGGGGAGCTGTTTTTT.

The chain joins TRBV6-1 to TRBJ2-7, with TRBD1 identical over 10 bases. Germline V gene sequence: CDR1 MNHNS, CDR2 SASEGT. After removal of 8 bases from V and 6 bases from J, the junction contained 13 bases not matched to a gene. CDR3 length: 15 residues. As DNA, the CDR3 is TGTGCCAGCGCGAAGGAGGGGACAGGGGAGTTCGAGCAGTACTTC. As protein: CASAKEGTGEFEQYF.

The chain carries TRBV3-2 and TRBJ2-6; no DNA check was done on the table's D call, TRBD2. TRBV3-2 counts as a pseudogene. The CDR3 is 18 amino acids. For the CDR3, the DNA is TGTGCCTTCAGTTTATTCTATAGCGGTGGCTCTGGGGCCAACGTCCTGACTTTC. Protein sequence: CAFSLFYSGGSGANVLTF.

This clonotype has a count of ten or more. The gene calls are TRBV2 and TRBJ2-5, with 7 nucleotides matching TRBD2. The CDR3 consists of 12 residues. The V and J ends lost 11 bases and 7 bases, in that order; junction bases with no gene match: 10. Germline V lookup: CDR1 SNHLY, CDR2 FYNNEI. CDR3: CACGLEEVTQYF. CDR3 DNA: TGTGCCTGCGGACTAGAGGAGGTGACCCAGTACTTC.

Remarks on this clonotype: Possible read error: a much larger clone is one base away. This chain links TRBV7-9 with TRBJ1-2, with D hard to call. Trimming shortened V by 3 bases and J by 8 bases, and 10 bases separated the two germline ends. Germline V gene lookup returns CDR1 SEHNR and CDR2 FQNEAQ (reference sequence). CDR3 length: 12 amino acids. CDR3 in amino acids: CASSFEEEGYTF. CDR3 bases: TGTGCCAGCAGCTTCGAAGAAGAAGGCTACACCTTC.

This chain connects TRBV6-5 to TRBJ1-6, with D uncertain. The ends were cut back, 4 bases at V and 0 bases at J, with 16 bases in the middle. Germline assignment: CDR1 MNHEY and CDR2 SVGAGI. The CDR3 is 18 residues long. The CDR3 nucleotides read TGTGCCAGCAGTTGGGGTTTCTTGGGGAGCTCCTATAATTCACCCCTCCACTTT. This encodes CASSWGFLGSSYNSPLHF.

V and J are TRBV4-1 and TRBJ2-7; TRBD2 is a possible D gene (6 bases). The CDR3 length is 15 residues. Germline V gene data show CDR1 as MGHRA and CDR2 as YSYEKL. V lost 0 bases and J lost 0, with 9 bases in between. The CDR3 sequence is CASSQEGGPSYEQYF. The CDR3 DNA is TGCGCCAGCAGCCAAGAGGGGGGACCCTCCTACGAGCAGTACTTC.

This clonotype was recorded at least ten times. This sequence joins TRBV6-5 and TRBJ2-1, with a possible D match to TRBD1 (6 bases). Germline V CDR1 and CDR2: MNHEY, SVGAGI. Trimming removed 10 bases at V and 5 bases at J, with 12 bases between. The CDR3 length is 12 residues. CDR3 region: CATHTGNNEQFF. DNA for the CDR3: TGTGCCACCCACACAGGGAACAATGAGCAGTTCTTC.

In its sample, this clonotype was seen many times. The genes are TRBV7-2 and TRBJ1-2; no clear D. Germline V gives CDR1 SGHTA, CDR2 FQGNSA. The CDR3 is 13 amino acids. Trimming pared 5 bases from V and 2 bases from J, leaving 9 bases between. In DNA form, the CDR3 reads TGTGCCAGCAGCCGGCAGCCCAACTATGGCTACACCTTC. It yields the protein CASSRQPNYGYTF.

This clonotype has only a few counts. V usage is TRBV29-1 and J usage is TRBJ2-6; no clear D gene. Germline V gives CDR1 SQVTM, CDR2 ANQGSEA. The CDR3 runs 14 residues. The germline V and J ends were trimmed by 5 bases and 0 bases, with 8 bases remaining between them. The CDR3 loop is CSVILHSGANVLTF. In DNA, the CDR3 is TGCAGCGTTATCCTCCACTCTGGGGCCAACGTCCTGACTTTC. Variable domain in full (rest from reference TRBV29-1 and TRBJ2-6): SAVISQKPSRDICQRGTSLTIQCQVDSQVTMMFWYRQQPGQSLTLIATANQGSEATYESGFVIDKFPISRPNLTFSTLTVSNMSPEDSSIYLCSVILHSGANVLTFGAGSRLTVL.

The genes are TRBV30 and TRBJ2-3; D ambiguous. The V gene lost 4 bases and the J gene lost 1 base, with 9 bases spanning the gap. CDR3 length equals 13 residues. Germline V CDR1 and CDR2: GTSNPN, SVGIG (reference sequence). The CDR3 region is CAWIFQGTDTQYF. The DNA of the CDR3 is TGTGCCTGGATCTTCCAGGGCACAGATACGCAGTATTTT. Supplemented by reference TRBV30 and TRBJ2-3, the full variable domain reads SQTIHQWPATLVQPVGSPLSLECTVEGTSNPNLYWYRQAAGRGLQLLFYSVGIGQISSEVPQNLSASRPQDRQFILSSKKLLLSDSGFYLCAWIFQGTDTQYFGPGTRLTVL.

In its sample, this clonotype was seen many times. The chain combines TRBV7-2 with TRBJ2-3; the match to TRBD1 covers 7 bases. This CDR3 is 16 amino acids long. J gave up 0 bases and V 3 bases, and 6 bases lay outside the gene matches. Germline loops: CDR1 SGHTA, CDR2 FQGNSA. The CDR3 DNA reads TGTGCCAGCAGCTTTTACGGGACAGTTAGCACAGATACGCAGTATTTT. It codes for CASSFYGTVSTDTQYF. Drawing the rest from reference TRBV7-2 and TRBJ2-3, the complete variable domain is GAGVSQSPSNKVTEKGKDVELRCDPISGHTALYWYRQSLGQGLEFLIYFQGNSAPDKSGLPSDRFSAERTGGSVSTLTIQRTQQEDSAVYLCASSFYGTVSTDTQYFGPGTRLTVL.

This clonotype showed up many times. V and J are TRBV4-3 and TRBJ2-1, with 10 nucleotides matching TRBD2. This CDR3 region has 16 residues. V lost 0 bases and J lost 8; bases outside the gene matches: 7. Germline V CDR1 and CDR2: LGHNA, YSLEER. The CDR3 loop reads CASSQDRASGSDEQFF. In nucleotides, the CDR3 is TGCGCCAGCAGCCAAGACAGGGCTAGCGGGAGCGATGAGCAGTTCTTC.

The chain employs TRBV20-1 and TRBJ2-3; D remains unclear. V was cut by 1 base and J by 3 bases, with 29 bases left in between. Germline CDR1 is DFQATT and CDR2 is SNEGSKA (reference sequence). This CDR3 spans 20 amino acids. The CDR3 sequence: CSARGSHFRYQASTTDTQYF. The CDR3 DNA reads TGCAGTGCTAGAGGGTCTCACTTCCGGTATCAAGCCAGTACGACAGATACGCAGTATTTT.

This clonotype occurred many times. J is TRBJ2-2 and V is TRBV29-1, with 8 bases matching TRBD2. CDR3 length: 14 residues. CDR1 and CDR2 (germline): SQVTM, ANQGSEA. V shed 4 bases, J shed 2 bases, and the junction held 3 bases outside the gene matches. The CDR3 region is CSVGVAGNTGELFF. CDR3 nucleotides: TGCAGCGTTGGGGTAGCGGGAAACACCGGGGAGCTGTTTTTT.

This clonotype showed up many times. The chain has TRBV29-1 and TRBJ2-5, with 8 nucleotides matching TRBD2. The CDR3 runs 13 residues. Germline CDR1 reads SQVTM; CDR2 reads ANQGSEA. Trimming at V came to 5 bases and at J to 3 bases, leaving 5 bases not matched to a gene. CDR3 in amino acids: CSVWRAGEETQYF. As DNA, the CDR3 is TGCAGCGTTTGGAGAGCGGGGGAAGAGACCCAGTACTTC.

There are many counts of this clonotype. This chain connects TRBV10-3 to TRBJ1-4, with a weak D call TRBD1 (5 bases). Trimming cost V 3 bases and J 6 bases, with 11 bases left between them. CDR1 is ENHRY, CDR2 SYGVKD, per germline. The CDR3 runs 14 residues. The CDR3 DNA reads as TGTGCCATCAGTGATGGCCGGGGGGATGAAAAACTGTTTTTT. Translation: CAISDGRGDEKLFF.

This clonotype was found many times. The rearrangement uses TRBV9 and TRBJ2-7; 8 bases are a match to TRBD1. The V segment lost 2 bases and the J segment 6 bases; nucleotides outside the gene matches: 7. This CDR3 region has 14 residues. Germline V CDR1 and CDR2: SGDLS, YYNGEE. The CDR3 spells CASSVTGGNGEQYF. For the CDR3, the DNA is TGTGCCAGCAGCGTCACAGGGGGTAACGGCGAGCAGTACTTC. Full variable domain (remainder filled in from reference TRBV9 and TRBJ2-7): DSGVTQTPKHLITATGQRVTLRCSPRSGDLSVYWYQQSLDQGLQFLIQYYNGEERAKGNILERFSAQQFPDLHSELNLSSLELGDSALYFCASSVTGGNGEQYFGPGTRLTVT.